Shown below are 26 T cell receptor beta chains from a single sample sequenced in a study of control samples from healthy donors and cancer patients. Repertoires were generated with immunoSEQ multiplex PCR, while TCRdb's copy carries only in-frame clones and drops some. Here the sample spans about 120,000 clones, around 89% being singletons. The sequenced sample was blood. The receptor set was obtained from a man aged 40-55 years in good health.

The chain couples TRBV4-2 to TRBJ1-4, with D perhaps TRBD1 (6 bases). Germline V gene sequence: CDR1 LGHNA, CDR2 YNFKEQ. CDR3 size: 16 residues. V was trimmed by 0 bases and J by 3 bases, leaving 11 bases between them. CDR3 region: CASSQDQGYANEKLFF. The CDR3 region has the DNA TGTGCCAGCAGCCAAGATCAGGGGTATGCTAATGAAAAACTGTTTTTT.

The J gene is TRBJ2-3, the V gene TRBV4-2; D remains ambiguous. The CDR3 covers 17 residues. The germline gives CDR1 LGHNA, CDR2 YNFKEQ. V dropped 0 bases and J dropped 0 bases, with 13 bases sitting between them. The CDR3, as DNA: TGTGCCAGCAGCCAAGAATTGCTAGTCCTTAGCACAGATACGCAGTATTTT. It codes for CASSQELLVLSTDTQYF.

The J gene is TRBJ1-5, the V gene TRBV6-5; perhaps TRBD1 as D (5 bases). CDR3 length: 15 amino acids. V lost 5 bases to trimming and J lost 5 bases, with 16 bases between them. Germline V gene lookup returns CDR1 MNHEY and CDR2 SVGAGI. The CDR3 is CASSTRTPGDQPQHF. CDR3 nucleotides: TGTGCCAGCAGTACCAGGACACCGGGGGATCAGCCCCAGCATTTT.

The V call is TRBV6-9, the J call TRBJ2-5; D gene ambiguous. Trimming cost V 8 bases and J 4 bases, with 14 bases left between them. Germline V gene lookup returns CDR1 MNHGY and CDR2 SVAAGI. This CDR3 is built from 13 residues. The CDR3 protein is CASRQTWAETQYF. For the CDR3, the DNA is TGTGCCAGCCGACAAACCTGGGCAGAGACCCAGTACTTC.

V and J are TRBV7-8 and TRBJ2-1, with 8 positions matching TRBD1. V lost 1 base, J lost 2 bases, and 4 bases stayed unmatched. Germline lookup yields CDR1 SGHVS and CDR2 FQNEAQ. The CDR3 runs to 16 residues. The CDR3 nucleotides are TGTGCCAGCAGCTTAGGGACAGGGCGGGCCTACAATGAGCAGTTCTTC. Its translation is CASSLGTGRAYNEQFF.

The gene calls are TRBV18 and TRBJ2-7; 7 bases are a match to TRBD2. Germline-derived CDR1 and CDR2 are KGHSH and LQKENI. Trimming at V came to 4 bases and at J to 5 bases, leaving 5 bases not matched to a gene. This CDR3 spans 13 amino acids. Here the CDR3 reads CASSREGSNEQYF. The CDR3 bases are TGTGCCAGCTCACGGGAGGGGAGCAACGAGCAGTACTTC.

J is TRBJ2-7 and V is TRBV6-6; tentatively, D is TRBD1 (6 bases). The V gene's germline CDR1 is MNHNY and CDR2 SVGAGI (reference sequence). The CDR3 is made up of 14 amino acids. Trimming left V 5 bases short and J 0 bases short, with 11 bases between. CDR3 bases: TGTGCCAGCAGTCCTACAGGGATCTCCTACGAGCAGTACTTC. It is translated as CASSPTGISYEQYF.

This clone was counted a few times. The V call is TRBV25-1, the J call TRBJ1-5, with D uncertain. The V gene lost 7 bases and the J gene lost 13 bases, with 11 bases spanning the gap. This CDR3 comprises 10 residues. Looked up from germline, CDR1 is MGHDK and CDR2 is SYGVNS. CDR3 sequence reads: CASKQSQQHF. The CDR3 bases are TGTGCCAGCAAGCAAAGTCAGCAGCATTTT.

J is TRBJ2-7 and V is TRBV18; possible D gene TRBD1, 6 bases. CDR3 size: 13 residues. Trimming took off 4 bases at V and 3 bases at J, with 10 bases between the two ends. Looked up from germline, CDR1 is KGHSH and CDR2 is LQKENI. CDR3 coding DNA: TGTGCCAGCTCACGGGACACCAGCTACGAGCAGTACTTC. This sequence encodes CASSRDTSYEQYF.

Only one count was recorded for this clone. The chain is built from TRBV7-2 and TRBJ2-1; 9 nucleotides agree with TRBD2. With 2 bases clipped from V and 4 bases from J, the junction kept 3 bases outside the gene matches. Germline loops: CDR1 SGHTA, CDR2 FQGNSA. The CDR3 runs to 15 residues. The CDR3 spells CASSLPRGGYNEQFF. In DNA, the CDR3 is TGTGCCAGCAGCTTACCGCGGGGGGGGTACAATGAGCAGTTCTTC.

The J gene is TRBJ2-1, the V gene TRBV2; 10 bases fit TRBD1. The germline V gene has CDR1 SNHLY and CDR2 FYNNEI. J gave up 3 bases and V 8 bases, and 4 bases lay outside the gene matches. The CDR3 contains 14 residues. CDR3 nucleotide sequence: TGTGCCAGCGGGACAGGGGAGGACTACAATGAGCAGTTCTTC. This sequence encodes CASGTGEDYNEQFF.

V gene TRBV2 combines with J gene TRBJ2-3; TRBD1 aligns across 9 bases. Germline-derived CDR1 and CDR2 are SNHLY and FYNNEI. The junction had 16 bases not matched to a gene; V was cut back by 4 bases and J by 2 bases. This CDR3 is 19 amino acids long. In DNA form, the CDR3 reads TGTGCCAGCAGTGTTGTAGGACAGGGGTATTTTCTAGTCACAGATACGCAGTATTTT. Its translation: CASSVVGQGYFLVTDTQYF.

This clone occurred once. The V and J genes are TRBV11-2 and TRBJ2-3, with D perhaps TRBD1 or TRBD2 (7 bases each). Trimming removed 4 bases at V and 7 bases at J, with 15 bases between. The CDR3 has 14 residues. Germline assignment: CDR1 SGHAT and CDR2 FQNNGV. CDR3 residues: CASSSGGVSNTQYF. CDR3 nucleotides: TGTGCCAGCAGCTCAGGGGGGGTGTCTAATACGCAGTATTTT.

This chain uses TRBV4-3 with TRBJ1-5; tentative D call: TRBD1 (5 bases). The CDR3 sequence is 16 residues long. Trimming stripped 0 bases from V and 6 bases from J, with 15 bases between. Germline assignment: CDR1 LGHNA and CDR2 YSLEER. The CDR3 bases are TGCGCCAGCAGCCAAGATTTGGGGGGGGGTAGTCAGCCCCAGCATTTT. Translating it yields CASSQDLGGGSQPQHF.

The rearrangement links TRBV30 to TRBJ2-3, with 13 bases lining up with TRBD2. V dropped 3 bases and J dropped 6; count of bases not matched to a gene: 12. In germline, CDR1 is GTSNPN, CDR2 SVGIG (reference sequence). CDR3 length: 17 residues. For the CDR3, the DNA is TGTGCCTGGAGGACGCCTACTAGCGGGGGGGCTCGCGATACGCAGTATTTT. Its protein is CAWRTPTSGGARDTQYF.

This rearrangement joins TRBV5-5 to TRBJ2-7; possible D gene TRBD1, 5 bases. Germline-derived CDR1 and CDR2 are SGHKS and YYEKEE (reference sequence). CDR3 length: 16 amino acids. Between the trimmed V and J ends, which lost 4 bases and 2 bases, there was a span of 19 bases. Here the CDR3 DNA reads TGTGCCAGCAGCCCGATGAGAGGTCAGGGAACCTACGAGCAGTACTTC. Amino acid sequence: CASSPMRGQGTYEQYF. Based on the CDR3 plus reference TRBV5-5 and TRBJ2-7, the full variable domain is DAGVTQSPTHLIKTRGQQVTLRCSPISGHKSVSWYQQVLGQGPQFIFQYYEKEERGRGNFPDRFSARQFPNYSSELNVNALLLGDSALYLCASSPMRGQGTYEQYFGPGTRLTVT.

This chain connects TRBV12-3 or TRBV12-4 to TRBJ1-1, with D possibly being TRBD1 (5 bases). This CDR3 region has 11 residues. V was clipped by 3 bases and J by 12 bases, with 11 bases between them. The CDR3 DNA follows: TGTGCCAGCAGTTTTGGGGACCTTACTTTCTTT. Its protein product is CASSFGDLTFF.

This chain connects TRBV3-1 (or the pseudogene TRBV3-2) to TRBJ1-1; D is unresolved. Trimming removed 0 bases from V and 4 bases from J, with 6 bases in between. The germline V gene has CDR1 LGHDT and CDR2 YNNKEL (reference sequence). The CDR3 loop spans 13 amino acids. The CDR3 here is CASSQEGFTEAFF. CDR3 in DNA: TGTGCCAGCAGCCAAGAAGGGTTCACTGAAGCTTTCTTT.

CDR3 coding DNA: TGTGCCAGTAGTATAGGCGGGAGGGGAGTCGATACGCAGTATTTT. Translating it yields CASSIGGRGVDTQYF. V usage is TRBV19 and J usage is TRBJ2-3, with 9 bases that match TRBD2. The V segment lost 1 base and the J segment 6 bases; nucleotides outside the gene matches: 5. CDR3 size: 15 residues. Looked up from germline, CDR1 is LNHDA and CDR2 is SQIVND (reference sequence). The whole variable domain, filled in from reference TRBV19 and TRBJ2-3, reads DGGITQSPKYLFRKEGQNVTLSCEQNLNHDAMYWYRQDPGQGLRLIYYSQIVNDFQKGDIAEGYSVSREKKESFPLTVTSAQKNPTAFYLCASSIGGRGVDTQYFGPGTRLTVL.

The rearrangement joins TRBV18 to TRBJ1-5; 10 bases line up with TRBD1. Looked up from germline, CDR1 is KGHSH and CDR2 is LQKENI. The CDR3 has 17 residues. V lost 1 base to trimming and J lost 6 bases; unmatched junction nucleotides: 9. DNA for the CDR3: TGTGCCAGCTCACCACTCGGAGACAGGGGGCAGGGTCAGCCCCAGCATTTT. The encoded protein is CASSPLGDRGQGQPQHF.

This rearrangement joins TRBV19 to TRBJ1-3; 10 positions agree with TRBD1. Germline-derived CDR1 and CDR2 are LNHDA and SQIVND (reference sequence). The CDR3 extends over 16 amino acids. Losses at the gene ends were 4 bases for V and 4 bases for J; bases not matched to a gene: 7. The CDR3 sequence: CASSTMGQGIGNTIYF. CDR3 in DNA: TGTGCCAGTAGTACAATGGGACAGGGGATCGGAAACACCATATATTTT.

V and J are TRBV5-6 and TRBJ1-4, with a possible D match to TRBD1 (5 bases). Germline lookup yields CDR1 SGHDT and CDR2 YYEEEE. This CDR3 spans 14 amino acids. Between the trimmed V and J ends, which lost 5 bases and 7 bases, there was a span of 15 bases. The CDR3 bases are TGTGCCAGCAGAAAGAGGGGTGTGAGTGAAAAACTGTTTTTT. It encodes CASRKRGVSEKLFF.

The chain employs TRBV7-3 and TRBJ2-1; D is possibly TRBD1 or TRBD2 (6 bases each). This CDR3 spans 13 amino acids. Trimming left V 6 bases short and J 6 bases short, with 12 bases between. Germline CDR1 is SGHTA and CDR2 is FQGTGA. This CDR3 is CASRFGGSNEQFF. The CDR3 DNA reads TGTGCCAGCAGGTTCGGGGGCAGCAATGAGCAGTTCTTC.

The genes are TRBV6-5 and TRBJ1-3; TRBD1 matches at 7 bases. V gave up 4 bases and J gave up 0 bases; unmatched junction bases: 3. Per germline, CDR1 MNHEY and CDR2 SVGAGI. CDR3 size: 15 residues. The CDR3 nucleotides read TGTGCCAGCAGTTCGACAGGGATCTCTGGAAACACCATATATTTT. As protein: CASSSTGISGNTIYF.

The rearrangement uses TRBV2 and TRBJ1-6; possibly TRBD1 for D (5 bases). This CDR3 comprises 16 residues. Deletions cut 5 bases from V and 8 bases from J, with 19 bases between. Germline lookup yields CDR1 SNHLY and CDR2 FYNNEI. The CDR3 DNA reads as TGTGCCAGCAGTCATGAATTAGGGGTCGGTGATTCACCCCTCCACTTT. This codes for CASSHELGVGDSPLHF. Full variable domain (missing parts from reference TRBV2 and TRBJ1-6): EPEVTQTPSHQVTQMGQEVILRCVPISNHLYFYWYRQILGQKVEFLVSFYNNEISEKSEIFDDQFSVERPDGSNFTLKIRSTKLEDSAMYFCASSHELGVGDSPLHFGNGTRLTVT.

In the case of this clone: This sample includes further DNA sequences coding for the same CDR3. The chain uses TRBV11-2 and TRBJ1-1; TRBD1 matches at 8 bases. Germline assignment: CDR1 SGHAT and CDR2 FQNNGV. The CDR3 is 16 amino acids. V was pared by 5 bases and J by 0 bases, with 8 bases of the junction left unmatched. The CDR3: CASSLTWGQVNTEAFF. CDR3 DNA: TGTGCCAGCAGCCTAACTTGGGGACAGGTGAACACTGAAGCTTTCTTT.